The 2 T cell receptor beta chains below all came from one sample that was sequenced in a study of radiation and T cells in renal cell carcinoma. Assay: immunoSEQ multiplex PCR; the TCRdb copy retains only in-frame clones and omits some. Seen here are roughly 5,700 clones, about 63% observed once, and the top ten hold 25% to 30%. Treatment here: treatment-naive control, cytoreductive nephrectomy. The starting material was tumor tissue, obtained from a patient whose treatment was nephrectomy without radiotherapy. These receptors originate from a human donor with renal cell carcinoma.

The V and J genes are TRBV18 and TRBJ2-1, with D perhaps TRBD1 or TRBD2 (5 bases each). Germline CDR1 reads KGHSH; CDR2 reads LQKENI. The V end was cut by 3 bases, the J end by 2 bases, with 5 bases between. The CDR3 loop spans 13 amino acids. CDR3 residues: CASSPGPYNEQFF. The CDR3 DNA reads as TGTGCCAGCTCACCGGGACCCTACAATGAGCAGTTCTTC.

The genes are TRBV6-6 and TRBJ2-1; D is perhaps TRBD1 or TRBD2 (5 bases each). The CDR3 loop spans 15 amino acids. Germline CDR1 reads MNHNY; CDR2 reads SVGAGI (reference sequence). V lost 0 bases and J 2 bases, leaving 8 bases between the germline ends. The CDR3 sequence: CASSYSGTTYNEQFF. DNA of the CDR3: TGTGCCAGCAGTTACTCGGGGACCACCTACAATGAGCAGTTCTTC.